This T cell receptor (beta chain) comes out of a study of cytomegalovirus exposure and HLA in healthy donors. Study-wide results and caveats: The study recorded some 160 TCR beta chains that were cytomegalovirus-associated. An observed cluster of highly shared sequence variants was recorded as a likely sequencing artifact. In a later analysis, productive TCRs from donors in an Asian-associated ancestry cluster reportedly carried fewer N-insertions than the cohort mean.

The PCR made use of 60 Vbeta and 13 Jbeta primers. The assay was immunoSEQ multiplex PCR, and TCRdb's table has in-frame clones only and misses some. The sample lists approximately 190,000 clones, around three quarters seen once, with 13% to 15% in the top ten. Note on this clone: Its specificity is unknown.

The trim removed 0 bases at V and 3 bases at J, leaving 9 bases unmatched. The CDR3 has 17 amino acids. CDR1 and CDR2 from the germline V gene are MGHRA and YSYEKL. Sequences were obtained from PBMCs. This receptor was identified in a woman in her twenties or thirties in good health and CMV-seropositive. J is TRBJ1-1 and V is TRBV4-1; 8 bases match TRBD1. For the CDR3, the DNA is TGCGCCAGCAGCCAAGACGGGGGTGGACAGGGAGACACTGAAGCTTTCTTT. Protein sequence: CASSQDGGGQGDTEAFF.